This T cell receptor (beta chain) was profiled in a study of control samples from healthy donors and cancer patients. Data came from immunoSEQ multiplex PCR; TCRdb stores just in-frame clones and leaves some out. The data contain roughly 130,000 clones, 90% of them singletons. V was pared by 2 bases and J by 3 bases, with 7 bases between. The CDR3 runs 13 residues. Germline loops: CDR1 LGHDT, CDR2 YNNKEL (reference sequence). This rearrangement joins TRBV3-1 (or the pseudogene TRBV3-2) to TRBJ2-5; D possibly uses TRBD1 or TRBD2 (5 bases each). This clonotype originated in a young man in good health. Sequenced material: blood. CDR3 sequence: CASSQRGEETQYF. The CDR3 DNA reads TGTGCCAGCAGCCAAAGAGGGGAAGAGACCCAGTACTTC.